A selection of T cell receptor beta chains follows, all from one sample in a study of cytomegalovirus exposure and HLA in healthy donors. Here immunoSEQ multiplex PCR was the method, and the copy in TCRdb shows in-frame clones only, minus some. The table has approximately 150,000 clones, roughly four fifths seen once. The specimen sequenced was PBMCs. Receptors originate from a man between 18 and 29 years old in good health and CMV-seropositive. Both conserved end residues are part of each CDR3. The D gene is left open where the match is weak.

TRBJ2-1 TRBD2 TRBV5-1 CASSLTSGDHNEQFF TGCGCCAGCAGCTTGACTAGCGGAGATCACAATGAGCAGTTCTTC
TRBJ1-5 - TRBV28 CASSHKARGNQPQHF TGTGCCAGCAGTCACAAGGCCAGGGGTAATCAGCCCCAGCATTTT
TRBJ2-2 - TRBV6-5 CASSYSGGAGELFF TGTGCCAGCAGTTATAGCGGAGGGGCCGGGGAGCTGTTTTTT
TRBJ2-5 TRBD2 TRBV6-5 CASRLAGGSETQYF TGTGCCAGCAGACTAGCGGGAGGTTCGGAGACCCAGTACTTC
TRBJ2-7 TRBD1 TRBV6-1 CASSGTGTVVLEQYF TGTGCCAGCAGTGGCACCGGGACAGTGGTTCTCGAGCAGTACTTC
TRBJ2-1 - TRBV9 CASSPVAGSYNEQFF TGTGCCAGCAGCCCCGTCGCGGGGAGTTACAATGAGCAGTTCTTC
TRBJ2-7 - TRBV6-5 CASSYHQAYEQYF TGTGCCAGCAGTTACCACCAGGCTTACGAGCAGTACTTC
TRBJ1-4 TRBD1 TRBV7-7 CASSPSGGFGEKLFF TGTGCTAGCAGCCCGTCAGGGGGCTTCGGTGAAAAACTGTTTTTT
TRBJ2-1 TRBD2 TRBV7-9 CASSLWGTSGSSYNEQFF TGTGCCAGCAGCTTGTGGGGGACTAGCGGGAGCTCCTACAATGAGCAGTTCTTC
TRBJ2-3 TRBD2 TRBV10-1 CASSEGTSGSHTDTQYF TGCGCCAGCAGTGAAGGGACTAGCGGGAGTCACACAGATACGCAGTATTTT
TRBJ2-3 - TRBV6-5 CASSYAATLRADTQYF TGTGCCAGCAGTTACGCGGCAACCCTGAGGGCAGATACGCAGTATTTT
TRBJ2-1 - TRBV5-1 CASSLEAGHHNEQFF TGCGCCAGCAGCTTGGAAGCGGGACACCACAATGAGCAGTTCTTC
TRBJ2-7 TRBD2 TRBV5-5 CASSRGGSGYEQYF TGTGCCAGCAGCCGGGGAGGTAGCGGGTACGAGCAGTACTTC
TRBJ1-1 - TRBV2 CASSYDTEAFF TGTGCCAGCAGTTACGACACGGAAGCTTTCTTT
TRBJ2-2 - TRBV5-1 CASSSSPQANTGELFF TGCGCCAGCAGCTCCAGCCCACAGGCGAACACCGGGGAGCTGTTTTTT
TRBJ2-5 TRBD2 TRBV6-1 CASSEARGSGTGKTQYF TGTGCCAGCAGTGAAGCGCGAGGTAGCGGGACGGGGAAGACCCAGTACTTC
TRBJ2-7 - TRBV7-9 CASSTDLSYEQYF TGTGCCAGCAGCACAGACCTCTCCTACGAGCAGTACTTC
TRBJ1-2 - TRBV27 CASSFGITYGYTF TGTGCCAGCAGTTTCGGTATCACCTATGGCTACACCTTC
TRBJ1-4 TRBD1 TRBV6-1 CASSGGTVHEKLFF TGTGCCAGCAGTGGGGGGACAGTACATGAAAAACTGTTTTTT
TRBJ2-7 - TRBV19 CASSWTVSPSYEQYF TGTGCCAGTAGTTGGACAGTAAGTCCATCCTACGAGCAGTACTTC
TRBJ2-5 TRBD2 TRBV2 CASPGLAGAQETQYF TGTGCCAGCCCAGGACTAGCGGGAGCGCAAGAGACCCAGTACTTC
TRBJ2-7 - TRBV28 CASSSPDNHYEQYF TGTGCCAGCAGTTCCCCGGACAACCACTACGAGCAGTACTTC
TRBJ2-7 TRBD1 TRBV28 CASSKTGAGYEQYF TGTGCCAGCAGCAAGACAGGGGCGGGCTACGAGCAGTACTTC
TRBJ1-2 - TRBV2 CASSTRTLRGGGYTF TGTGCCAGCAGTACCCGGACTCTCCGGGGTGGTGGCTACACCTTC
TRBJ2-5 - TRBV15 CATTQAGADRETQYF TGTGCCACCACCCAAGCTGGGGCAGATCGAGAGACCCAGTACTTC
TRBJ2-7 - TRBV6-5 CASSYSLEGGGYEQYF TGTGCCAGCAGTTACTCGTTAGAGGGAGGGGGCTACGAGCAGTACTTC
TRBJ2-1 TRBD2 TRBV11-2 CASSLDRTSGLNEQFF TGTGCCAGCAGCTTAGATAGGACTAGCGGACTCAATGAGCAGTTCTTC
TRBJ2-7 - TRBV6-5 CASRSNRAYEQYF TGTGCCAGCAGGAGTAACAGGGCCTACGAGCAGTACTTC